This T cell receptor (beta chain) was obtained from a study of OX40 agonist ivuxolimab in advanced cancers. Study in general: Earlier treatment with anti-PD-1, anti-PD-L1 or anti-CTLA-4 was permitted, and 30% to 40% had received some.

The table came from immunoSEQ multiplex PCR; TCRdb's copy has only in-frame clones and leaves some out. The sample contains 30,000 to 40,000 clones, approximately 83% of which appear only once. V gave up 0 bases and J gave up 4 bases, with 15 bases separating them. The CDR3 is 17 amino acids. Germline V gives CDR1 MNHEY, CDR2 SMNVEV (reference sequence). Blood samples were obtained at baseline, cycle 4 day 1, and cycle 7 day 1. The receptor comes from an adult with an advanced solid tumor such as melanoma, head and neck, liver or kidney cancer. The J gene is TRBJ2-2, the V gene TRBV27; D is uncertain. The sequenced sample was CD4+ or CD8+ T cells sorted from blood, obtained in a trial of the OX40 agonist ivuxolimab. CDR3 DNA: TGTGCCAGCAGTTTATCGAATAGCCGGGCTACCACCGGGGAGCTGTTTTTT. It specifies CASSLSNSRATTGELFF.